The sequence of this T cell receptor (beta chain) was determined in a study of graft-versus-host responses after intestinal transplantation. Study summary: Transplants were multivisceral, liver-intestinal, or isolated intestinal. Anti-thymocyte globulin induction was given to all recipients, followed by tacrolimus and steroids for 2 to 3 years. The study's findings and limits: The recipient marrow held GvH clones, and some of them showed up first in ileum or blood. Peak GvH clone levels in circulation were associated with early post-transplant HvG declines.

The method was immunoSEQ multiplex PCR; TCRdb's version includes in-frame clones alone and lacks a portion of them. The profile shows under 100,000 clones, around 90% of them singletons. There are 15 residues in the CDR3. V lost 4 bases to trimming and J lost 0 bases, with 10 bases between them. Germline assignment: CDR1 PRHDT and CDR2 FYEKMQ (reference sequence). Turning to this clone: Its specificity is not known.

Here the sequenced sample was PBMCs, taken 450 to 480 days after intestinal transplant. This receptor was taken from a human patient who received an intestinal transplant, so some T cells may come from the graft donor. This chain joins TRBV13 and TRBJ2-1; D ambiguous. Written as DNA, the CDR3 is TGTGCCAGCAGCTCCCAGGCCAGCTCCTACAATGAGCAGTTCTTC. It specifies CASSSQASSYNEQFF.